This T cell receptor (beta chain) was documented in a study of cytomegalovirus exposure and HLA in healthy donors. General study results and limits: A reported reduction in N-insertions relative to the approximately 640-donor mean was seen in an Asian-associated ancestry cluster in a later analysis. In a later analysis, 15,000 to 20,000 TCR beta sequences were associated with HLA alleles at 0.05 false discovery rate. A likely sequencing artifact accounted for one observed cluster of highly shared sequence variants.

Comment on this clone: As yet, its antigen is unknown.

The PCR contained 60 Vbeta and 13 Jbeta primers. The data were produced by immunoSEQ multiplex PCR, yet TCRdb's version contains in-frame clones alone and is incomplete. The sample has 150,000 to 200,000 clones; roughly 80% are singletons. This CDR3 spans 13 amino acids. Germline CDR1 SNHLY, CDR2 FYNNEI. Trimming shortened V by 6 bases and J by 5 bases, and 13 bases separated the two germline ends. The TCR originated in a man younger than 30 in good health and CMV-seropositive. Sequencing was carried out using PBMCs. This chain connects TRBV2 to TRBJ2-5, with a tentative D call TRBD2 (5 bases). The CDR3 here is CASSVYRRETQYF. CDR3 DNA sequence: TGTGCCAGCAGCGTATACCGGAGGGAGACCCAGTACTTC.